This TCR beta chain was observed in a study of technical replicates of blood from several donors. Germline V gene lookup returns CDR1 MNHEY and CDR2 SMNVEV (reference sequence). Trimming removed 4 bases from V and 5 bases from J, with 15 bases in between. This CDR3 contains 15 residues. The protocol was immunoSEQ multiplex PCR, while the TCRdb copy is restricted to in-frame clones and leaves out a portion. This sample has 65,000 to 75,000 clones; about 90% occur once, and the top ten carry more than 5%. The rearrangement links TRBV27 to TRBJ1-3, with a weak D call TRBD1 (6 bases). The sequencing input was PBMCs. The clonotype originates from a human donor in good health. Some clones in this sample may be carry-over from other donors' samples. CDR3: CASSSHRDGRNTIYF. The CDR3, as DNA: TGTGCCAGCAGTTCGCACAGGGACGGGAGAAACACCATATATTTT.